This entry describes one TCR beta chain. These data belong to a study of blood T cell repertoires in COVID-19. In the authors' methods: Reference gene primers were amplified, and this amplification served to estimate nucleated cell counts. Assay: immunoSEQ multiplex PCR; the TCRdb copy retains only in-frame clones and omits some. That table gives V, J and clone size, and the DNA gave D and trimming. Of some 300,000 clones in the sample, roughly 91% are singletons; the top ten hold 2.5% to 3%. CDR3 length equals 14 residues. Germline values: CDR1 MDHEN, CDR2 SYDVKM. Trimming stripped 11 bases from V and 4 bases from J, with 20 bases between.

Input material: PBMCs or T cells enriched from blood (not recorded which). The V call is TRBV28, the J call TRBJ1-2, with D possibly matching TRBD1 (5 bases). The TCR was taken from a woman aged 45-65 years who had been exposed to COVID-19. The CDR3 DNA reads as TGTGCCGGCGGAGGAGGCGGGACGGTCTATGGCTACACCTTC. As protein: CAGGGGGTVYGYTF.